These 22 T cell receptor beta chains share one sample of origin, sequenced in a study of multiple sclerosis patients with progressive multifocal leukoencephalopathy. Time point noted: time of PML onset. Sequencing was performed with immunoSEQ multiplex PCR; in TCRdb, only in-frame clones are kept and a portion is missing. Of roughly 30,000 clones listed, 87% are singletons. This sample comprised PBMCs, obtained from a patient treated with natalizumab. Receptor source: a middle-aged woman with progressive multifocal leukoencephalopathy.

CDR3 region: CASSQDYGQGGLAQHF. CDR3 coding DNA: TGCGCCAGCAGCCAGGACTATGGACAGGGTGGTCTCGCCCAGCATTTT. The genes are TRBV4-3 and TRBJ1-5; 8 nucleotides match TRBD1. In germline, CDR1 is LGHNA, CDR2 YSLEER. V shed 3 bases and J 11 bases; nucleotides not matched to a gene: 15. The CDR3 is 16 residues long.

The V call is TRBV4-3, the J call TRBJ2-1; no reliable D call. From germline, CDR1 is LGHNA and CDR2 YSLEER. The CDR3 is 13 amino acids. The V and J ends lost 5 bases and 7 bases respectively, with 12 bases between them. CDR3 region: CASSSQTGNEQFF. The CDR3 coding sequence is TGCGCCAGCAGCTCCCAGACCGGTAATGAGCAGTTCTTC.

A single count supports this clone. The sample has other DNA sequences that encode this CDR3 too. V usage is TRBV4-1 and J usage is TRBJ1-1; 7 bases fit TRBD1. There are 16 residues in the CDR3. The V gene's germline CDR1 is MGHRA and CDR2 YSYEKL. The V segment lost 4 bases and the J segment 6 bases; nucleotides outside the gene matches: 14. The CDR3 nucleotides read TGCGCCAGCAGCCCCGAACCGGGACAGATTATCCCTGAAGCTTTCTTT. Protein: CASSPEPGQIIPEAFF.

The chain has TRBV5-4 and TRBJ2-1, with D perhaps matching TRBD1 (7 bases). The CDR3 has 16 amino acids. Germline assignment: CDR1 SGHNT and CDR2 YYREEE (reference sequence). The V gene lost 4 bases and the J gene lost 1 base, with 15 bases spanning the gap. In nucleotides, the CDR3 is TGTGCCAGCAGCCCGACGACAGGGACTTCCTACAATGAGCAGTTCTTC. Amino acids: CASSPTTGTSYNEQFF.

The chain couples TRBV13 to TRBJ2-7; 11 positions agree with TRBD1. CDR3 length equals 18 residues. Germline CDR1 PRHDT, CDR2 FYEKMQ (reference sequence). Unmatched junction bases numbered 12, after V lost 2 bases and J lost 3 bases. The CDR3 sequence is CASSLRRDRGRQDYEQYF. CDR3 bases: TGTGCCAGCAGCTTACGCCGGGACAGGGGGAGACAAGACTACGAGCAGTACTTC. Variable domain in full (rest from reference TRBV13 and TRBJ2-7): AAGVIQSPRHLIKEKRETATLKCYPIPRHDTVYWYQQGPGQDPQFLISFYEKMQSDKGSIPDRFSAQQFSDYHSELNMSSLELGDSALYFCASSLRRDRGRQDYEQYFGPGTRLTVT.

J is TRBJ1-4 and V is TRBV7-2, with D unresolved. The V and J ends lost 5 bases and 8 bases respectively, with 15 bases between them. The germline CDR1 and CDR2 sequences are SGHTA and FQGNSA. CDR3 size: 14 residues. CDR3 DNA sequence: TGTGCCAGCAGCACCCGGGCCTCGGGGGAAAAACTGTTTTTT. Its translation: CASSTRASGEKLFF. Complete variable domain (other parts from reference TRBV7-2 and TRBJ1-4): GAGVSQSPSNKVTEKGKDVELRCDPISGHTALYWYRQSLGQGLEFLIYFQGNSAPDKSGLPSDRFSAERTGGSVSTLTIQRTQQEDSAVYLCASSTRASGEKLFFGSGTQLSVL.

The rearrangement joins TRBV19 to TRBJ1-1; 9 bases are shared with TRBD1. Germline values: CDR1 LNHDA, CDR2 SQIVND (reference sequence). The trim removed 7 bases at V and 4 bases at J, leaving 7 bases unmatched. This CDR3 has 14 residues. The CDR3 protein is CASKQGAWSTEAFF. The CDR3 DNA reads TGTGCCAGTAAACAGGGGGCTTGGAGCACTGAAGCTTTCTTT.

The chain joins TRBV6-6 to TRBJ1-1; 10 bases are a match to TRBD1. The CDR3 consists of 15 residues. Germline V gene sequence: CDR1 MNHNY, CDR2 SVGAGI (reference sequence). V was clipped by 2 bases and J by 4 bases; unmatched bases: 4. CDR3 region: CASSYVTGGITEAFF. CDR3 bases: TGTGCCAGCAGTTACGTGACAGGGGGCATCACTGAAGCTTTCTTT.

The genes are TRBV7-9 and TRBJ1-4; D possibly corresponds to TRBD1 (6 bases). The CDR3 has 18 amino acids. Germline V gene sequence: CDR1 SEHNR, CDR2 FQNEAQ (reference sequence). With 3 bases removed from V and 0 bases from J, the gap between germline ends came to 17 bases. CDR3 nucleotide sequence: TGTGCCAGCAGCTTCCGAGGACAGAGGGTGGCAACTAATGAAAAACTGTTTTTT. The encoded protein is CASSFRGQRVATNEKLFF.

The chain is built from TRBV5-1 and TRBJ1-2, with 9 bases lining up with TRBD1. In germline, CDR1 is SGHRS, CDR2 YFSETQ. The CDR3 runs to 15 residues. V trimming: 4 bases; J trimming: 7 bases; junction bases outside the gene matches: 11. CDR3 in DNA: TGCGCCAGCAGCGTGGGGGGACAGGGACAGACTGGCTACACCTTC. Amino acid sequence: CASSVGGQGQTGYTF.

The chain combines TRBV11-3 with TRBJ2-5; D might be TRBD2 (6 bases). The CDR3 length is 14 residues. V lost 1 base to trimming and J lost 5 bases, with 11 bases between them. Germline V lookup: CDR1 SGHNT, CDR2 YENEEA. The CDR3: CASSLAASVETQYF. CDR3 sequence (DNA): TGTGCCAGCAGCTTAGCGGCTAGCGTCGAGACCCAGTACTTC.

The rearrangement uses TRBV28 and TRBJ2-7; D call uncertain. Germline CDR1 reads MDHEN; CDR2 reads SYDVKM. The germline V and J ends were trimmed by 2 bases and 4 bases, with 12 bases remaining between them. The CDR3 sequence is 14 residues long. CDR3 sequence reads: CASSLASLGYEQYF. The CDR3 DNA is TGTGCCAGCAGTTTAGCCTCCTTGGGATACGAGCAGTACTTC.

This sequence joins TRBV4-3 and TRBJ2-2, with 14 bases lining up with TRBD2. The CDR3 has 17 amino acids. J gave up 6 bases and V 4 bases, and 7 bases lay outside the gene matches. From germline, CDR1 is LGHNA and CDR2 YSLEER. For the CDR3, the DNA is TGCGCCAGCAGCCCCCGGACTAGCGGGGGGTCTCCCGGGGAGCTGTTTTTT. Encoded protein: CASSPRTSGGSPGELFF.

The gene calls are TRBV6-5 and TRBJ1-2; D remains unclear. V was pared by 7 bases and J by 8 bases, with 14 bases between. Germline V gene lookup returns CDR1 MNHEY and CDR2 SVGAGI. The CDR3 is 12 amino acids. The CDR3 DNA follows: TGTGCCAGCATGGCCGGGAGTGGAGGCTACACCTTC. This codes for CASMAGSGGYTF.

The chain joins TRBV18 to TRBJ2-7, with 10 positions matching TRBD1. V was clipped by 3 bases and J by 1 base; unmatched bases: 6. Germline CDR1 KGHSH, CDR2 LQKENI. CDR3 length: 16 residues. The CDR3: CASSPQRTGGSYEQYF. As DNA, the CDR3 is TGTGCCAGCTCACCCCAGAGGACAGGGGGGTCCTACGAGCAGTACTTC. Supplemented by reference TRBV18 and TRBJ2-7, the full variable domain reads NAGVMQNPRHLVRRRGQEARLRCSPMKGHSHVYWYRQLPEEGLKFMVYLQKENIIDESGMPKERFSAEFPKEGPSILRIQQVVRGDSAAYFCASSPQRTGGSYEQYFGPGTRLTVT.

The chain recombines TRBV2 with TRBJ2-1; D ambiguous. The V gene lost 2 bases and the J gene lost 14 bases, with 13 bases spanning the gap. CDR1 is SNHLY, CDR2 FYNNEI, per germline. This CDR3 comprises 12 residues. CDR3 sequence: CASSEQSFYKFF. Here the CDR3 DNA reads TGTGCCAGCAGTGAACAATCCTTTTATAAGTTCTTC.

A note on this clone: The conserved final phenylalanine or tryptophan is absent from the CDR3, which likely points to a read error. The CDR3 DNA reads TGTGCCAGCAGCTTTGGGCCGACCTACGAGCAGTACCTC. It encodes CASSFGPTYEQYL. V and J are TRBV7-3 and TRBJ2-7; D call uncertain. The germline gives CDR1 SGHTA, CDR2 FQGTGA. CDR3 length equals 13 residues. V dropped 3 bases and J dropped 2 bases, with 8 bases sitting between them.

J is TRBJ2-7 and V is TRBV11-3, with a tentative D call TRBD2 (6 bases). CDR1 and CDR2 from the germline V gene are SGHNT and YENEEA. There are 16 residues in the CDR3. V was shortened by 5 bases and J by 1 base, with 18 bases between the two germline ends. This CDR3 is CASSPGGVEASYEQYF. The CDR3 bases are TGTGCCAGCAGCCCGGGCGGGGTAGAAGCTTCCTACGAGCAGTACTTC.

This clone was observed a handful of times. This sequence joins TRBV5-1 and TRBJ2-5; D gene ambiguous. The ends were cut back, 0 bases at V and 4 bases at J, with 4 bases in the middle. This CDR3 contains 12 residues. Germline values: CDR1 SGHRS, CDR2 YFSETQ. The CDR3 DNA follows: TGCGCCAGCAGCTTGGAAGCAGAGACCCAGTACTTC. Its translation: CASSLEAETQYF.

This clone was observed a single time. V gene TRBV5-1 combines with J gene TRBJ1-1; D is possibly TRBD1 (6 bases). The V end lost 0 bases, the J end lost 8 bases, and 11 bases lay between the germline ends. The CDR3 spans 13 residues. The V gene's germline CDR1 is SGHRS and CDR2 YFSETQ. CDR3 sequence (DNA): TGCGCCAGCAGCTTGGGCCAGGGGAGCGAAGCTTTCTTT. Protein: CASSLGQGSEAFF.

The gene calls are TRBV7-2 and TRBJ2-7; D might be TRBD1 (5 bases). V was cut by 5 bases and J by 6 bases, with 20 bases left in between. Germline values: CDR1 SGHTA, CDR2 FQGNSA. This CDR3 spans 15 amino acids. The chain's CDR3 is CASSQRRAPPSEQYF. CDR3 in DNA: TGTGCCAGCAGCCAGCGCAGGGCCCCCCCCTCCGAGCAGTACTTC.

The V call is TRBV11-3, the J call TRBJ2-2; 10 bases agree with TRBD2. V shed 4 bases, J shed 2 bases, and the junction held 16 bases outside the gene matches. Germline assignment: CDR1 SGHNT and CDR2 YENEEA. The CDR3 spans 20 residues. The chain's CDR3 is CASSSPRGAGGIFNTGELFF. CDR3 DNA sequence: TGTGCCAGCAGCTCCCCCCGGGGAGCGGGAGGGATATTTAACACCGGGGAGCTGTTTTTT.